The 8 T cell receptor beta chains below were found in one sample sequenced in a study of blood T cell repertoires in COVID-19. Using immunoSEQ multiplex PCR, the repertoire was profiled, and TCRdb retains in-frame clones only, with some absent. The sample has approximately 260,000 clones; around 89% are singletons. Sequencing used peripheral blood. The receptors shown here come from a woman in her forties with acute or convalescent COVID-19.

The chain employs TRBV5-4 and TRBJ2-1; 11 bases match TRBD2. The germline V gene encodes CDR1 SGHNT and CDR2 YYREEE (reference sequence). This CDR3 spans 16 amino acids. The V gene end was trimmed by 1 base and the J gene end by 4 bases; junction bases not matched to a gene: 4. The CDR3 here is CASSLPGTSGYNEQFF. The CDR3, as DNA: TGTGCCAGCAGCTTGCCGGGGACTAGCGGATACAATGAGCAGTTCTTC.

The rearrangement links TRBV19 to TRBJ1-5; 10 bases agree with TRBD1. This CDR3 has 15 amino acids. In germline, CDR1 is LNHDA, CDR2 SQIVND (reference sequence). V lost 4 bases to trimming and J lost 6 bases; unmatched junction nucleotides: 6. CDR3 in amino acids: CASSNRQGAAQPQHF. CDR3 DNA: TGTGCCAGTAGTAACCGACAGGGGGCTGCTCAGCCCCAGCATTTT.

The genes are TRBV25-1 and TRBJ2-5; 8 bases fit TRBD2. The V and J ends lost 2 bases and 5 bases, in that order; junction bases with no gene match: 7. This CDR3 is built from 15 residues. The germline CDR1 and CDR2 sequences are MGHDK and SYGVNS. The CDR3 spells CASSELSGGGETQYF. CDR3 in DNA: TGTGCCAGCAGTGAACTGAGCGGGGGTGGGGAGACCCAGTACTTC.

The chain joins TRBV25-1 to TRBJ1-1; no reliable D call. The CDR3 totals 14 residues. The V gene's germline CDR1 is MGHDK and CDR2 SYGVNS. V was trimmed by 3 bases and J by 1 base, leaving 9 bases between them. The CDR3 here is CASSDFWANTEAFF. CDR3 nucleotide sequence: TGTGCCAGCAGTGATTTTTGGGCGAACACTGAAGCTTTCTTT.

The rearrangement uses TRBV13 and TRBJ2-1, with unresolved D. The CDR3 loop spans 14 amino acids. Germline values: CDR1 PRHDT, CDR2 FYEKMQ (reference sequence). Deletions cut 4 bases from V and 9 bases from J, with 16 bases between. The CDR3 protein is CASSSRVTVGEQFF. CDR3 in DNA: TGTGCCAGCAGCTCTAGAGTTACCGTCGGTGAGCAGTTCTTC.

The genes are TRBV12-5 and TRBJ1-4; D gene uncertain. V lost 1 base to trimming and J lost 8 bases, with 14 bases between them. This CDR3 has 15 amino acids. Germline V gene lookup returns CDR1 LGHNT and CDR2 FRNRAP. CDR3 protein: CASGLGSVNEEKLFF. For the CDR3, the DNA is TGTGCTAGTGGTTTGGGGTCGGTTAATGAGGAAAAACTGTTTTTT.

CDR3 bases: TGTGCCAGCAGTGAGAAGGGGGCGAGGGAGGATCAGCCCCAGCATTTT. The encoded protein is CASSEKGAREDQPQHF. The genes are TRBV2 and TRBJ1-5; 7 bases are shared with TRBD1. From germline, CDR1 is SNHLY and CDR2 FYNNEI. The trim removed 3 bases at V and 5 bases at J, leaving 10 bases unmatched. The CDR3 has 16 amino acids.

The rearrangement joins TRBV7-8 to TRBJ1-2; D may be TRBD1 (6 bases). V shed 5 bases and J shed 5 bases, with 18 bases lying between them. The germline gives CDR1 SGHVS, CDR2 FQNEAQ. The CDR3 spans 15 residues. CDR3 region: CASSQRTAWAYGYTF. In DNA form, the CDR3 reads TGTGCCAGCAGCCAGCGGACAGCTTGGGCTTATGGCTACACCTTC.